These T cell receptor beta chains were read from a single sample in a study of human T cells and chemical hapten exposure. TCRdb analysed the RACE reads with MiXCR anew, one entry per CDR3 protein. The data hold roughly 38,000 distinct CDR3 sequences, with 6.5% to 8% observed a single time. The source was whole blood, collected in connection with sensitization to the hapten diphenylcyclopropenone (DPC). The receptors were gathered from a woman aged 45-59 years with alopecia areata. Some clones in this sample may be carry-over from other donors' samples. Each CDR3 is given with its conserved first and last residue. The order of the fields is V gene, D gene, J gene, clone size, CDR3 DNA, CDR3 protein. A D gene is named only where the DNA matches it firmly. Rows may omit the clone size; those that give it use once, few, many or a size class.

V gene: TRBV6-5
D gene: NA
J gene: TRBJ2-7
clone size: few
CDR3 DNA: TGTGCCAGCAGCGTGGACCGCCGCCACGAGCAGTACTTC
CDR3 protein: CASSVDRRHEQYF

V gene: TRBV28
D gene: NA
J gene: TRBJ1-1
clone size: many
CDR3 DNA: TGTGCCACCGAGATGAGCTTCGAAGCTTTCTTT
CDR3 protein: CATEMSFEAFF

V gene: TRBV7-9
D gene: NA
J gene: TRBJ1-3
clone size: many
CDR3 DNA: TGTGCCAGCAGCTTAGCGGGGGTGAACACCATATATTTT
CDR3 protein: CASSLAGVNTIYF

V gene: TRBV9
D gene: NA
J gene: TRBJ2-7
clone size: many
CDR3 DNA: TGTGCGAGTTGGGGGGCCTCCTACGAGCAGTACTTC
CDR3 protein: CASWGASYEQYF

V gene: TRBV5-1
D gene: TRBD2
J gene: TRBJ2-3
clone size: NA
CDR3 DNA: TGCGCCAGCAGCTCAACTAGCGGGGGCACAGATACGCAGTATTTT
CDR3 protein: CASSSTSGGTDTQYF

V gene: TRBV9
D gene: TRBD2
J gene: TRBJ2-4
clone size: few
CDR3 DNA: TGTGCCAGCAGCGTCAAAGCGGGAGACTCCATTCAGTACTTC
CDR3 protein: CASSVKAGDSIQYF

V gene: TRBV7-2
D gene: NA
J gene: TRBJ2-7
clone size: many
CDR3 DNA: TGTGCCAGCAGCTTGGGACTCCCTCGACACTACGAGCAGTACTTC
CDR3 protein: CASSLGLPRHYEQYF

V gene: TRBV20-1
D gene: NA
J gene: TRBJ2-3
clone size: many
CDR3 DNA: TGCAGTGCTACTGAGCCCAGGGGGGGCTATACGCAGTATTTT
CDR3 protein: CSATEPRGGYTQYF

V gene: TRBV19
D gene: TRBD1
J gene: TRBJ2-7
clone size: many
CDR3 DNA: TGTGCCAGTAGTATGGCCCCGGGACAGACCTACGAGCAGTACTTC
CDR3 protein: CASSMAPGQTYEQYF

V gene: TRBV29-1
D gene: NA
J gene: TRBJ2-3
clone size: many
CDR3 DNA: TGCAGCGTTGCCGGGAGAGCAGATACGCAGTATTTT
CDR3 protein: CSVAGRADTQYF

V gene: TRBV2
D gene: NA
J gene: TRBJ2-3
clone size: many
CDR3 DNA: TGTGCCAGCATTGAAAGGGGGGGTAGCAGCACAGATACGCAGTATTTT
CDR3 protein: CASIERGGSSTDTQYF

V gene: TRBV11-2
D gene: NA
J gene: TRBJ2-1
clone size: many
CDR3 DNA: TGTGCCAGCAGCCCTAGGACTTCTAATGAGCAGTTCTTC
CDR3 protein: CASSPRTSNEQFF

V gene: TRBV29-1
D gene: NA
J gene: TRBJ2-3
clone size: many
CDR3 DNA: TGCAGCGTTGGCAGGGGGGGCCCCACAGATACGCAGTATTTT
CDR3 protein: CSVGRGGPTDTQYF

V gene: TRBV12-3/TRBV12-4
D gene: NA
J gene: TRBJ1-6
clone size: few
CDR3 DNA: TGTGCCAGCAGTTTAGCTGGAGGGAATAGGAATTCACCCCTCCACTTT
CDR3 protein: CASSLAGGNRNSPLHF

V gene: TRBV11-2
D gene: NA
J gene: TRBJ2-5
clone size: NA
CDR3 DNA: TGTGCCAGCACCCTTGGGAGCGGCGCAGAGACCCAGTACTTC
CDR3 protein: CASTLGSGAETQYF

V gene: TRBV2
D gene: NA
J gene: TRBJ2-7
clone size: many
CDR3 DNA: TGTGCCAGCAGTCAACTGGGGGACGAGCAGTACTTC
CDR3 protein: CASSQLGDEQYF

V gene: TRBV5-1
D gene: NA
J gene: TRBJ2-7
clone size: many
CDR3 DNA: TGCGCCAGCAGCTTTGACTACGAGCAGTACTTC
CDR3 protein: CASSFDYEQYF

V gene: TRBV18
D gene: NA
J gene: TRBJ1-5
clone size: many
CDR3 DNA: TGTGCCAGCTCACAAGACAGGAAGGGAATCCAGCCCCAGCATTTT
CDR3 protein: CASSQDRKGIQPQHF

V gene: TRBV18
D gene: TRBD1
J gene: TRBJ1-5
clone size: many
CDR3 DNA: TGTGCCAGCTCACCGACAGGGGCTATTCAGCCCCAGCATTTT
CDR3 protein: CASSPTGAIQPQHF

V gene: TRBV6-5
D gene: NA
J gene: TRBJ2-7
clone size: NA
CDR3 DNA: TGTGCCAGCAGTGATCCGGGACAGCAGTACTTC
CDR3 protein: CASSDPGQQYF

V gene: TRBV2
D gene: NA
J gene: TRBJ1-2
clone size: many
CDR3 DNA: TGTGCCAGCAGTGATCAGGGGCGACGGTATGGCTACACCTTC
CDR3 protein: CASSDQGRRYGYTF

V gene: TRBV20-1
D gene: TRBD2
J gene: TRBJ2-3
clone size: many
CDR3 DNA: TGCAGTGCTAGAGACCCCCCCGGGGGGCGGGAGGTCACAGATACGCAGTATTTT
CDR3 protein: CSARDPPGGREVTDTQYF

V gene: TRBV18
D gene: NA
J gene: TRBJ1-2
clone size: many
CDR3 DNA: TGTGCCAGCTCACCGGACAGCGAAGGCTACACCTTC
CDR3 protein: CASSPDSEGYTF

V gene: TRBV19
D gene: TRBD1
J gene: TRBJ2-5
clone size: few
CDR3 DNA: TGTGCCAGTAGTTCACGGACAGGGGGCGAGTCGGAGACCCAGTACTTC
CDR3 protein: CASSSRTGGESETQYF

V gene: TRBV7-6
D gene: NA
J gene: TRBJ2-7
clone size: many
CDR3 DNA: TGTGCCAGCAGCTTAGACTCTACCTACGAGCAGTACTTC
CDR3 protein: CASSLDSTYEQYF

V gene: TRBV5-3
D gene: NA
J gene: TRBJ2-1
clone size: few
CDR3 DNA: TGTGCCTACCTAAGGGTCTATATCAATGAGCAGTTCTTC
CDR3 protein: CAYLRVYINEQFF

V gene: TRBV27
D gene: NA
J gene: TRBJ2-5
clone size: many
CDR3 DNA: TGTGCCAGCAGTCCCCGGTGGTCCCAAGAGACCCAGTACTTC
CDR3 protein: CASSPRWSQETQYF

V gene: TRBV5-4
D gene: TRBD2
J gene: TRBJ2-7
clone size: NA
CDR3 DNA: TGTGCCAGCAGCCCCGTCGGGACTAGATCAAAAGAGCAGTACTTC
CDR3 protein: CASSPVGTRSKEQYF

V gene: TRBV9
D gene: TRBD2
J gene: TRBJ2-1
clone size: NA
CDR3 DNA: TGTGCCAGCAGCGTAGTTAGCGGGAATGAGCAGTTCTTC
CDR3 protein: CASSVVSGNEQFF

V gene: TRBV7-3
D gene: NA
J gene: TRBJ2-2
clone size: many
CDR3 DNA: TGTGCCAGCAGCTTGGCCACCGGGGAGCTGTTTTTT
CDR3 protein: CASSLATGELFF

V gene: TRBV20-1
D gene: NA
J gene: TRBJ2-3
clone size: many
CDR3 DNA: TGCAGTGCTACTGCCAGCACAGATACGCAGTATTTT
CDR3 protein: CSATASTDTQYF

V gene: TRBV4-1
D gene: NA
J gene: TRBJ2-3
clone size: NA
CDR3 DNA: TGCGCCAGCAGCCGGGGACGGACAGATACGCAGTATTTT
CDR3 protein: CASSRGRTDTQYF

V gene: TRBV29-1
D gene: NA
J gene: TRBJ2-5
clone size: few
CDR3 DNA: TGCAGCGTTTCCCTCGGAGAGACCCAGTACTTC
CDR3 protein: CSVSLGETQYF

V gene: TRBV6-5
D gene: NA
J gene: TRBJ1-1
clone size: many
CDR3 DNA: TGTGCCAGCATCCCCGTGGGGGGAGCGAACACTGAAGCTTTCTTT
CDR3 protein: CASIPVGGANTEAFF

V gene: TRBV3-1
D gene: TRBD1
J gene: TRBJ1-4
clone size: many
CDR3 DNA: TGTGCCAGCAGCCCTACACTGGAGGGGACAGGGACTGAAAAACTGTTTTTT
CDR3 protein: CASSPTLEGTGTEKLFF

V gene: TRBV20-1
D gene: TRBD2
J gene: TRBJ2-3
clone size: NA
CDR3 DNA: TGCAGTGCTAGCGGCCTAGCGGGAGGCGCAGATACGCAGTATTTT
CDR3 protein: CSASGLAGGADTQYF

V gene: TRBV29-1
D gene: NA
J gene: TRBJ2-5
clone size: few
CDR3 DNA: TGCAGCGCGGATAAAGGAGAGACCCAGTACTTC
CDR3 protein: CSADKGETQYF

V gene: TRBV10-3
D gene: NA
J gene: TRBJ2-1
clone size: NA
CDR3 DNA: TGTGCCATCGGACAGTCCTTCCCTTACAATGAGCAGTTCTTC
CDR3 protein: CAIGQSFPYNEQFF

V gene: TRBV20-1
D gene: NA
J gene: TRBJ2-2
clone size: many
CDR3 DNA: TGCAGTGCTAGAGATGGAGGGAGGATGGTCGGGGAGCTGTTTTTT
CDR3 protein: CSARDGGRMVGELFF

V gene: TRBV9
D gene: TRBD2
J gene: TRBJ2-7
clone size: many
CDR3 DNA: TGTGCCAGCAGCGTAGATCCTAGCGGGAGCTACGAGCAGTACTTC
CDR3 protein: CASSVDPSGSYEQYF

V gene: TRBV7-3
D gene: NA
J gene: TRBJ2-1
clone size: many
CDR3 DNA: TGTGCCAGCAGCTTAGATGGTAGCGGAGCCTACAATGAGCAGTTCTTC
CDR3 protein: CASSLDGSGAYNEQFF

V gene: TRBV6-2/TRBV6-3
D gene: NA
J gene: TRBJ1-1
clone size: many
CDR3 DNA: TGTGCCAGCAGTGTACAGGGTAGAATCGCTGAAGCTTTCTTT
CDR3 protein: CASSVQGRIAEAFF

V gene: TRBV12-3/TRBV12-4
D gene: NA
J gene: TRBJ1-1
clone size: many
CDR3 DNA: TGTGCCAGCAGAATCCAGGGGTCCGCTGAAGCTTTCTTT
CDR3 protein: CASRIQGSAEAFF

V gene: TRBV29-1
D gene: TRBD2
J gene: TRBJ2-7
clone size: many
CDR3 DNA: TGCAGCGCGTCCACTAGCGGGAGATCCTACGAGCAGTACTTC
CDR3 protein: CSASTSGRSYEQYF

V gene: TRBV20-1
D gene: TRBD2
J gene: TRBJ2-7
clone size: NA
CDR3 DNA: TGCAGTGCTAGTCACACTAGCGGCTCCTACGAGCAGTACTTC
CDR3 protein: CSASHTSGSYEQYF

V gene: TRBV4-1
D gene: NA
J gene: TRBJ1-3
clone size: few
CDR3 DNA: TGCGCCACCGCACGACAAGAGATTGAAAACACCATATATTTT
CDR3 protein: CATARQEIENTIYF

V gene: TRBV2
D gene: NA
J gene: TRBJ1-6
clone size: many
CDR3 DNA: TGTGCCAGCAGACAGGAGCTGAAGTCACCCCTCCACTTT
CDR3 protein: CASRQELKSPLHF

V gene: TRBV7-2
D gene: TRBD1
J gene: TRBJ1-6
clone size: few
CDR3 DNA: TGTGCCAGCAGCCCTACCGGGACAGGGAATTCACCCCTCCACTTT
CDR3 protein: CASSPTGTGNSPLHF

V gene: TRBV29-1
D gene: TRBD1
J gene: TRBJ2-1
clone size: NA
CDR3 DNA: TGCAGCGTGGGACAGGGGTCAAATGAGCAGTTCTTC
CDR3 protein: CSVGQGSNEQFF

V gene: TRBV7-7
D gene: NA
J gene: TRBJ2-5
clone size: many
CDR3 DNA: TGTGCTAGCAGCCCAACAGGAAAGGGAGAGACCCAGTACTTC
CDR3 protein: CASSPTGKGETQYF

V gene: TRBV20-1
D gene: NA
J gene: TRBJ1-3
clone size: many
CDR3 DNA: TGCAGTGCTATCCGACGGTTATCTGGAAACACCATATATTTT
CDR3 protein: CSAIRRLSGNTIYF

V gene: TRBV2
D gene: NA
J gene: TRBJ1-4
clone size: many
CDR3 DNA: TGTGCCAGCAAGGGCCAGATACCATCGCAACTGTTTTTT
CDR3 protein: CASKGQIPSQLFF